Listed below are T cell receptor beta chains from one sample, sequenced in a study of STAT5B mutations in CD4+ large granular lymphocyte leukemia. Libraries were prepared by immunoSEQ multiplex PCR; TCRdb keeps only in-frame clonotypes and omits some of them. In the table there are 25,000 to 35,000 clones, roughly 91% of which are singletons. Sequenced sample: CD4+ T cells from blood buffy coats. These receptors originate from a human donor in good health. Each CDR3 is given with its conserved first and last residue. D genes are given only for firm matches. Size values are once, few and many counts, or a class for expanded clones, and some rows have none.

>TRBJ2-7|TRBD1|TRBV7-9|once
CASSWGFGQVSYEQYF
TGTGCCAGCAGCTGGGGGTTCGGACAGGTTTCCTACGAGCAGTACTTC
>TRBJ1-2|.|TRBV7-6|.
CASSFDRGDNGYTF
TGTGCCAGCAGCTTTGACAGAGGGGATAATGGCTACACCTTC
>TRBJ1-1|.|TRBV9|.
CASSPIGDTNTEAFF
TGTGCCAGCAGCCCCATCGGCGACACGAACACTGAAGCTTTCTTT
>TRBJ2-3|TRBD1|TRBV15|.
CATSRVGTGGADTQYF
TGTGCCACCAGCAGAGTCGGGACAGGGGGCGCAGATACGCAGTATTTT
>TRBJ1-2|.|TRBV6-1|.
CASSPSGVQGYRTF
TGTGCCAGCAGCCCGTCGGGGGTACAAGGTTACAGGACCTTC
>TRBJ2-3|TRBD2|TRBV11-2|.
CASSFSGTSTDTQYF
TGTGCCAGCAGCTTCAGCGGGACTAGCACAGATACGCAGTATTTT
>TRBJ2-3|TRBD2|TRBV27|.
CASASGTSGFTDTQYF
TGTGCCAGCGCCTCCGGGACTAGCGGCTTCACAGATACGCAGTATTTT
>TRBJ1-1|TRBD1|TRBV19|.
CASRGTGGTEAFF
TGTGCCAGTAGAGGGACAGGGGGCACTGAAGCTTTCTTT
>TRBJ2-1|TRBD1|TRBV6-5|.
CASSPGQGYNEQFF
TGTGCCAGCAGCCCGGGACAGGGCTACAATGAGCAGTTCTTC
>TRBJ1-3|.|TRBV5-4|once
CASSSMKQGAFSGNTIYF
TGTGCCAGCAGCTCAATGAAACAGGGAGCTTTCTCTGGAAACACCATATATTTT
>TRBJ1-4|.|TRBV27|.
CASRRTGNEKLFF
TGTGCCAGCAGGCGGACCGGGAATGAAAAACTGTTTTTT
>TRBJ2-1|.|TRBV5-4|.
CASSQGGNPSYNEQFF
TGTGCCAGCAGTCAGGGTGGGAACCCCTCCTACAATGAGCAGTTCTTC
>TRBJ2-5|.|TRBV4-2|.
CASSARDGQETQYF
TGTGCCAGCAGCGCCCGGGACGGCCAAGAGACCCAGTACTTC
>TRBJ2-3|TRBD2|TRBV4-2|.
CASSQELRGGPTDTQYF
TGTGCCAGCAGCCAAGAGTTAAGGGGAGGGCCCACAGATACGCAGTATTTT
>TRBJ2-7|.|TRBV6-5|.
CASSQGLLLREQYF
TGTGCCAGCAGTCAGGGCCTTCTCCTACGAGAGCAGTACTTC
>TRBJ2-7|TRBD2|TRBV7-9|.
CASTGGGQGEQYF
TGTGCCAGCACCGGGGGGGGGCAAGGCGAGCAGTACTTC
>TRBJ2-7|.|TRBV25-1|.
CASSESGRASYEQYF
TGTGCCAGCAGTGAATCCGGCAGGGCATCCTACGAGCAGTACTTC
>TRBJ1-1|TRBD1|TRBV19|.
CASSRGQGLRAVAAFF
TGTGCCAGTAGTAGGGGACAGGGGTTGCGAGCCGTTGCGGCTTTCTTT
>TRBJ1-6|.|TRBV25-1|.
CASSEWGNSPLHF
TGTGCCAGCAGTGAATGGGGGAATTCACCCCTCCACTTT
>TRBJ2-2|.|TRBV6-4|.
CASSGTATGELFF
TGTGCCAGCAGTGGGACTGCCACCGGGGAGCTGTTTTTT
>TRBJ1-4|.|TRBV29-1|.
CSVEMVGRGIAF
.
>TRBJ1-5|TRBD1|TRBV19|few
CASSWTGENSNQPQHF
TGTGCCAGTAGCTGGACAGGGGAAAATAGCAATCAGCCCCAGCATTTT
>TRBJ2-7|TRBD2|TRBV13|.
CASRLSRAGAEQYF
TGTGCCAGCCGTCTCTCCCGGGCGGGAGCCGAGCAGTACTTC
>TRBJ1-1|.|TRBV6-5|.
CASSYSMNTEAFF
TGTGCCAGCAGTTACAGCATGAACACTGAAGCTTTCTTT
>TRBJ1-5|TRBD1|TRBV12-5|.
CASGLARQSGTVERHF
TGTGCTAGTGGTTTGGCCCGACAATCCGGGACAGTTGAAAGGCATTTT
>TRBJ2-7|.|TRBV19|.
CASSIAGEGFGYEQYF
TGTGCCAGTAGTATAGCAGGAGAGGGGTTTGGGTACGAGCAGTACTTC
>TRBJ2-1|.|TRBV15|.
CATSRDPGDEQFF
TGTGCCACCAGCAGAGACCCCGGGGATGAGCAGTTCTTC
>TRBJ1-1|.|TRBV5-1|once
CASSLTAGTNTEAFF
TGCGCCAGCAGCTTGACGGCAGGGACGAACACTGAAGCTTTCTTT
>TRBJ2-7|.|TRBV12-5|.
CASGVGLNDYEQYF
TGTGCTAGTGGGGTCGGGCTCAACGACTACGAGCAGTACTTC
>TRBJ1-1|.|TRBV29-1|.
CSGVSTEAFF
TGCAGCGGGGTGAGTACTGAAGCTTTCTTT
>TRBJ2-5|.|TRBV19|.
CASSTRLEETQYF
TGTGCCAGTAGTACCAGACTAGAGGAGACCCAGTACTTC
>TRBJ1-2|TRBD1|TRBV30|.
CAWSDRGRGGYTF
TGTGCCTGGAGTGACAGGGGGCGAGGTGGCTACACCTTC
>TRBJ2-5|.|TRBV11-2|once
CASKRIGTGQETQYF
TGTGCCAGCAAAAGGATAGGTACAGGCCAAGAGACCCAGTACTTC
>TRBJ2-5|.|TRBV4-2|.
CASSPGTGTRQETQYF
TGTGCCAGCAGCCCTGGGACCGGGACACGCCAAGAGACCCAGTACTTC
>TRBJ1-1|TRBD1|TRBV5-1|.
CASRDRMNTEAFF
TGCGCCAGCCGGGACAGAATGAACACTGAAGCTTTCTTT
>TRBJ2-7|TRBD1|TRBV18|.
CASSSTGAGEQYF
TGTGCCAGCTCATCAACAGGGGCGGGTGAGCAGTACTTC
>TRBJ2-5|.|TRBV9|.
CASSVGGQQETQYF
TGTGCCAGCAGCGTAGGCGGACAGCAAGAGACCCAGTACTTC
>TRBJ2-1|TRBD1|TRBV19|.
CASSPGQGGREQFF
TGTGCCAGTAGTCCGGGACAGGGAGGCCGAGAGCAGTTCTTC
>TRBJ2-7|.|TRBV5-1|once
CASSRFEAPSPYEQYF
TGCGCCAGCAGTAGATTCGAAGCGCCTTCCCCCTACGAGCAGTACTTC
>TRBJ1-2|TRBD1|TRBV7-9|.
CASSLTGTGSYGYTF
TGTGCCAGCAGCTTAACCGGGACAGGGAGTTATGGCTACACCTTC
>TRBJ2-3|.|TRBV19|.
CASSLTPLGTDTQYF
TGTGCCAGTAGTCTAACTCCCCTAGGCACAGATACGCAGTATTTT
>TRBJ2-2|.|TRBV14|.
CASPRTGELFF
TGTGCCAGCCCCCGAACCGGGGAGCTGTTTTTT
>TRBJ2-3|TRBD2|TRBV6-5|few
CASSSGLAGSTDTQYF
TGTGCCAGCAGTTCCGGACTAGCGGGAAGCACAGATACGCAGTATTTT
>TRBJ2-7|TRBD1|TRBV4-1|few
CASSQESRGTEQYF
TGCGCCAGCAGCCAAGAGAGCAGGGGGACCGAGCAGTACTTC
>TRBJ2-2|TRBD2|TRBV7-2|.
CASSLPPSSGRNTGELFF
TGTGCCAGCAGCTTACCTCCATCAAGCGGGAGGAACACCGGGGAGCTGTTTTTT
>TRBJ2-3|.|TRBV2|.
CASSLQGTSQYF
TGTGCCAGCAGTCTTCAGGGGACATCGCAGTATTTT
>TRBJ1-1|TRBD1|TRBV27|.
CASSLDRGNTEAFF
TGTGCCAGCAGCTTGGACAGGGGGAACACTGAAGCTTTCTTT
>TRBJ2-5|TRBD1|TRBV28|.
CASSLRTLDRGLEETQYF
TGTGCCAGCAGTTTAAGGACTCTCGACAGGGGGCTCGAAGAGACCCAGTACTTC